Listed below are T cell receptor beta chains from one sample, sequenced in a study of T cell repertoires in aging, cancer and after chemotherapy. TCRdb re-called the multiplex PCR reads with MiXCR, one entry per CDR3 protein. The sample shows about 4,700 distinct CDR3 sequences, roughly two fifths of them seen only once. What was sequenced was blood. The source is a human donor with a blood cancer. Both conserved end residues are part of each CDR3. A D gene is named only where the DNA matches it firmly. Size tells how often a clone was seen (once, few, many) or the class of an expanded clone, and some rows leave it out.

TGTGCCAGCTCACGCCTGCGCCCAGGGGGCGGGCCTAGCAATCAGCCCCAGCATTTT	CASSRLRPGGGPSNQPQHF	TRBJ1-5	TRBV18	TRBD1	NA
TGTGCCAGCAGTTTACGAGCGGGAGGACCTAGAAGGGAGACCCAGTACTTC	CASSLRAGGPRRETQYF	TRBJ2-5	TRBV27	TRBD2	NA
TGTGCCATCAGTGAGTCCGGGGGCACAGATACGCAGTATTTT	CAISESGGTDTQYF	TRBJ2-3	TRBV10-3	NA	NA
TGTGCCTGGAGTGTAGGATTCGATACGCAGTATTTT	CAWSVGFDTQYF	TRBJ2-3	TRBV30	NA	NA
TGTGCCAGCAGTGCCGGGACAAACACTGAAGCTTTCTTT	CASSAGTNTEAFF	TRBJ1-1	TRBV6-4	NA	few
TGTGCCTGGCAACTAGCGGGAGTTTCCGGGGAGCTGTTTTTT	CAWQLAGVSGELFF	TRBJ2-2	TRBV30	TRBD2	medium-sized
TGTGCCAGCAGCTTAAAACCCTACTGGACTACAAGTTACAATGAGCAGTTCTTC	CASSLKPYWTTSYNEQFF	TRBJ2-1	TRBV7-9	NA	NA
TGCAGCGCGGGGACGGCCAGGACAGATACGCAGTATTTT	CSAGTARTDTQYF	TRBJ2-3	TRBV29-1	NA	large
TGTGCCAGCAGCTCCAAACCAGGGACAGTCCGTGATCAGCCCCAGCATTTT	CASSSKPGTVRDQPQHF	TRBJ1-5	TRBV27	TRBD1	few
TGTGCCAGCAGCTTGGGCCTGGCGGGGGCCTACTACGAGCAGTACTTC	CASSLGLAGAYYEQYF	TRBJ2-7	TRBV5-5	NA	NA
TGTGCCAGCAGTTCCCCCGCTGGACAGTCCAGTATGGATACGCAGTATTTT	CASSSPAGQSSMDTQYF	TRBJ2-3	TRBV6-5	NA	NA
TGTGCCAGCTCACTAAGACAGGGGGATACGCAGTATTTT	CASSLRQGDTQYF	TRBJ2-3	TRBV27	TRBD1	few
TGTGCCAGCAGTGTGTCTAGCGTGAACTACGAGCAGTACTTC	CASSVSSVNYEQYF	TRBJ2-7	TRBV6-5	NA	NA
TGTGCCAGCTCACCTGTCTCGGGAGCAGCCAATGAGCAGTTCTTC	CASSPVSGAANEQFF	TRBJ2-1	TRBV18	NA	NA
TGCAGTGCTAGCAGCGGGAGGCCCAACACCGGGGAGCTGTTTTTT	CSASSGRPNTGELFF	TRBJ2-2	TRBV20-1	TRBD2	few
TGTGCCAGTAGGAACCCTTCGACAGGTCGCCACAATGAGCAGTTCTTC	CASRNPSTGRHNEQFF	TRBJ2-1	TRBV19	NA	medium-sized
TGTGCCACCAGTGATGCGGGAGCGGGCACAGATACGCAGTATTTT	CATSDAGAGTDTQYF	TRBJ2-3	TRBV24-1	TRBD2	NA
TGTGCCAGTAGTACCCTAGCGTACAGCACAGATACGCAGTATTTT	CASSTLAYSTDTQYF	TRBJ2-3	TRBV19	NA	medium-sized
TGTGCCAGCAGTTACGGGGGACTAGCGGGAGCCAATGAGCAGTTCTTC	CASSYGGLAGANEQFF	TRBJ2-1	TRBV6-8	TRBD2	NA
TGTGCCAGCAGTTTAAACTTGTTGAGTGAGCAGTTCTTC	CASSLNLLSEQFF	TRBJ2-1	TRBV27	NA	few
TGTGCCACCAGCAGAGGACTAGCTCAAGAGACCCAGTACTTC	CATSRGLAQETQYF	TRBJ2-5	TRBV15	TRBD2	NA
TGTGCCAGCAGTTACTCTACAGGGAGCGAAGCTTTCTTT	CASSYSTGSEAFF	TRBJ1-1	TRBV6-5	NA	NA
TGTGCCAGCAGTAGACAGGGGGCTGCGAACACCGGGGAGCTGTTTTTT	CASSRQGAANTGELFF	TRBJ2-2	TRBV13	TRBD1	once
TGCGCCAGCAGTACAGGGAAAATTTCTGGGGCCAACGTCCTGACTTTC	CASSTGKISGANVLTF	TRBJ2-6	TRBV5-1	NA	NA
TGTGCCTGGAGTTGGCGCGGAGAGCAGTTCTTC	CAWSWRGEQFF	TRBJ2-1	TRBV30	NA	few
TGTGCCAGCAGCCTATGGGGGCGGGAGGGGGAGACCCAGTACTTC	CASSLWGREGETQYF	TRBJ2-5	TRBV25-1	TRBD2	NA
TGCGCCAGCAGCCCAGGGACTACCCGCTCCTACAATGAGCAGTTCTTC	CASSPGTTRSYNEQFF	TRBJ2-1	TRBV6-5	TRBD2	NA
TGTGCCACCCACAGGTCCGCCTACAATGAGCAGTTCTTC	CATHRSAYNEQFF	TRBJ2-1	TRBV6-5	NA	NA
TGCGCCAGAAGTGAGTCAGGACGGCCCACAGATACGCAGTATTTT	CARSESGRPTDTQYF	TRBJ2-3	TRBV10-1	NA	NA
TGTGCCAGCAGTGCGGGACTGTACAATGAGCAGTTCTTC	CASSAGLYNEQFF	TRBJ2-1	TRBV27	NA	medium-sized
TGCGCCAGCAGCACTCGACAGGGGGCAGGGGAGACCCAGTACTTC	CASSTRQGAGETQYF	TRBJ2-5	TRBV5-1	TRBD1	NA
TGCGCCAGCAGCTTGGGGAACAGTGAAGCTTTCTTT	CASSLGNSEAFF	TRBJ1-1	TRBV5-1	NA	NA
TGCGCCAGCAGCTTAGGAAAGATAGGACTAGCGGAGGATGATGAGCAGTTCTTC	CASSLGKIGLAEDDEQFF	TRBJ2-1	TRBV7-9	TRBD2	few
TGTGCCAGTACGTCCTATTCCCCCCTTAGCGGTTACAATGAGCAGTTCTTC	CASTSYSPLSGYNEQFF	TRBJ2-1	TRBV19	NA	medium-sized
TGTGCCAGCAGTGGGAGACTAGCGGGAGAGTTAGGCGGCACAGATACGCAGTATTTT	CASSGRLAGELGGTDTQYF	TRBJ2-3	TRBV6-1	TRBD2	NA
TGTGCCAGCAAGAACTCCGGGACAGGGGACTATGGCTACACCTTC	CASKNSGTGDYGYTF	TRBJ1-2	TRBV6-5	TRBD1	NA
TGTGCCAGCAGTCTAGGGGTCGGCGGGGAGCTGTTTTTT	CASSLGVGGELFF	TRBJ2-2	TRBV27	NA	medium-sized
TGTGCCAGCAGTTCCTACTACGAGCAGTACTTC	CASSSYYEQYF	TRBJ2-7	TRBV12-3/TRBV12-4	NA	NA
TGTGCCAGCAGTTTTTCTTCAGAGATAGCGGGAAAATACAATGAGCAGTTCTTC	CASSFSSEIAGKYNEQFF	TRBJ2-1	TRBV27	TRBD2	NA
TGTGCCAGCAGTGAAACAGGGGGCGGATACGAGCAGTACTTC	CASSETGGGYEQYF	TRBJ2-7	TRBV6-1	TRBD1	NA
TGTGCCACCAGCAGGGTAGCTAGCGGGAGGGCCAGGCTCACAGATACGCAGTATTTT	CATSRVASGRARLTDTQYF	TRBJ2-3	TRBV12-3/TRBV12-4	TRBD2	few
TGTGCCTGGAGTGTAGGTAGCCGCTACGAGCAGTACTTC	CAWSVGSRYEQYF	TRBJ2-7	TRBV30	NA	NA
TGTGCCAGCAGGGACGGGACAGGGAATGAAAAACTGTTTTTT	CASRDGTGNEKLFF	TRBJ1-4	TRBV5-5	TRBD1	NA
TGTGCCTGGAGTGTACGCCAAGGCTATGGCTACACCTTC	CAWSVRQGYGYTF	TRBJ1-2	TRBV30	NA	few
TGTGCCAGCACCCTTAGATTACTCCCAGTGACAGGGGAGAACTACAATGAGCAGTTCTTC	CASTLRLLPVTGENYNEQFF	TRBJ2-1	TRBV12-3/TRBV12-4	TRBD1	once
TGTGCCAGCAGCGCGGCGGCGGACTCTGGAAACACCATATATTTT	CASSAAADSGNTIYF	TRBJ1-3	TRBV5-6	NA	NA
TGTGCCAGTAGTACCCAACGGGACTCCCAAGGCACAGATACGCAGTATTTT	CASSTQRDSQGTDTQYF	TRBJ2-3	TRBV19	NA	medium-sized
TGTGCCAGCAGCCTGGGACTAGCGGTAAGCTCCTACAATGAGCAGTTCTTC	CASSLGLAVSSYNEQFF	TRBJ2-1	TRBV11-2	TRBD2	few
TGTGCCACCAGTGAACGGGGACTAGCGGGAGAGACCCAGTACTTC	CATSERGLAGETQYF	TRBJ2-5	TRBV24-1	TRBD2	few
TGTGCCATCAGTGATGTTGCGGGAGGAGCAGATACGCAGTATTTT	CAISDVAGGADTQYF	TRBJ2-3	TRBV10-3	TRBD2	NA
TGTGCCAGCAGTGTGACTAGAGCAGATACGCAGTATTTT	CASSVTRADTQYF	TRBJ2-3	TRBV12-3/TRBV12-4	NA	once
TGTGCCAGCTCACCACTAGCGGAGTCCTACGAGCAGTACTTC	CASSPLAESYEQYF	TRBJ2-7	TRBV18	NA	NA
TGTGCCAGTAGTATATCCGGACTAGCACAGGGGACCCAGTACTTC	CASSISGLAQGTQYF	TRBJ2-5	TRBV19	TRBD2	medium-sized